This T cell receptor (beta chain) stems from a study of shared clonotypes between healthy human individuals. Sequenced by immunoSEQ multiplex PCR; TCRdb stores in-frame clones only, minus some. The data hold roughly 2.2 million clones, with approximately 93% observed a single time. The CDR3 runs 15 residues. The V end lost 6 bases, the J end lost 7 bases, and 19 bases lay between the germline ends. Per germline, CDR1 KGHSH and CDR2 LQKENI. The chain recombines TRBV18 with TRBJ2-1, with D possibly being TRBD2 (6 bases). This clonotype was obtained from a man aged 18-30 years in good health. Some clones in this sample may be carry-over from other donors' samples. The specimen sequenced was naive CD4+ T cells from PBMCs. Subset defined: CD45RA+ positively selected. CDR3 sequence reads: CASSELALSLNEQFF. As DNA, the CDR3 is TGTGCCAGCTCGGAACTAGCACTATCTCTGAATGAGCAGTTCTTC.